These T cell receptor beta chains were read from a single sample in a study of graft-versus-host responses after intestinal transplantation. Clones were read by immunoSEQ multiplex PCR, and TCRdb kept only the in-frame ones, dropping some. This table holds some 77,000 clones, over 80% found once. The source material was PBMCs, sampled 98 days after intestinal transplantation. The receptor source for this set is a human patient who received an intestinal transplant, so some T cells may come from the graft donor. The CDR3 runs from the conserved cysteine through the conserved F or W. D genes are given only for firm matches. The listing skips clone size in some rows; elsewhere it reads once, few, many or a size class.

clone size	V gene	J gene	D gene	CDR3 DNA	CDR3 protein
few	TRBV30	TRBJ1-2	.	TGTGCCTGGCGCGCGGGGGGCGGGGGCTACACCTTC	CAWRAGGGGYTF
once	TRBV6-6	TRBJ2-7	TRBD1	TGTGCCAGCAGTCAGGGGGCGCGATACGAGCAGTACTTC	CASSQGARYEQYF
.	TRBV4-1	TRBJ2-3	.	TGCGCCAGCAGCCAAGAGTACGGGTCAGATACGCAGTATTTT	CASSQEYGSDTQYF
once	TRBV4-1	TRBJ2-7	TRBD1	TGCGCCAGCAGCCAAGATCGGGGACAGCCACTCTACGAGCAGTACTTC	CASSQDRGQPLYEQYF
.	TRBV14	TRBJ2-7	.	TGTGCCAGCAGCCAAGGAGGGAACTCCTACGAGCAGTACTTC	CASSQGGNSYEQYF
.	TRBV5-1	TRBJ1-1	.	TGCGCCAGCAGCTCCTCCCTTAACGCTGAAGCTTTCTTT	CASSSSLNAEAFF
.	TRBV10-3	TRBJ2-1	TRBD2	TGTGCCATCAGTGAAGGCTCGGGACTAGCGGACAATGAGCAGTTCTTC	CAISEGSGLADNEQFF
.	TRBV10-3	TRBJ1-6	TRBD1	TGTGCCATCAGTTCCGGGACAGATAATTCACCCCTCCACTTT	CAISSGTDNSPLHF
.	TRBV15	TRBJ1-3	.	TGTGCCACCAGCCCTGAGGTGGGCTCTGGAAACACCATATATTTT	CATSPEVGSGNTIYF
.	TRBV10-1	TRBJ2-2	TRBD2	TGCGCCAGCAGTGATCGGAACGGGGGGACGAACACCGGGGAGCTGTTTTTT	CASSDRNGGTNTGELFF
.	TRBV15	TRBJ2-7	.	TGTGCCACCAGCAGGGGAGGGGGGTCCTACGAGCAGTACTTC	CATSRGGGSYEQYF
.	TRBV5-1	TRBJ1-3	TRBD1	TGCGCCAGCAGCTACAGGGGGCCTGGAAACACCATATATTTT	CASSYRGPGNTIYF
.	TRBV2	TRBJ2-7	.	TGTGCCAGCAAGAAGAACTTCCTAGGCGAGCAGTACTTC	CASKKNFLGEQYF
.	TRBV9	TRBJ2-7	.	TGTGCCAGCAGCGTCGGAAGCTCCTACGAGCAGTACTTC	CASSVGSSYEQYF
.	TRBV9	TRBJ2-7	TRBD1	TGTGCCAGCAGCCCCCGGGCCGGGACAGCCTACGAGCAGTACTTC	CASSPRAGTAYEQYF
.	TRBV5-6	TRBJ1-1	.	TGTGCCAGCAGCTTTTACAGGGAAATGAACACTGAAGCTTTCTTT	CASSFYREMNTEAFF